This T cell receptor beta chain was sequenced for a study of cytomegalovirus exposure and HLA in healthy donors (dated by TCRdb to about 2017). In terms of the full investigation: An earlier analysis of roughly 500 of the donors reported around 280 Gb of sequence data and around 120 million unique TCR beta sequences obtained from approximately 180 million T cells. All discovery cohort repertoires had been generated using a single sequencing platform. The study profiled the T cell repertoires of 500 to 800 subjects by immunosequencing and related them to cytomegalovirus serostatus. Four to six DR-DQ haplotypes were handled as single units for association and clustering, since linkage in the cohort was strong. In a later genetic analysis, genome-wide SNP genotypes for about three fifths of the roughly 670 donors were used, and that subset was treated as a discovery cohort. The study aimed to test whether cataloging public T cell receptors could reveal signatures of past pathogen exposure. Typing coverage differed by locus: A, B, C, DRB1 and DQB1 were typed in about 620-640 donors, DQA1 in 522, DPA1 in 606, and DPB1 in just under 490. HLA typing covered class I and class II loci at four-digit resolution. The study combined high-throughput TCR immunosequencing, statistical association of individual TCRs with disease status, and machine learning to predict cytomegalovirus infection status. Alongside the repertoire data, information on donor age, sex, ethnicity and CMV serostatus was compiled. A later analysis re-examined previously published TCR beta repertoires from several hundred donors and added high-resolution HLA genotyping to investigate patterns of TCR occurrence. Along with the roughly 670-subject first cohort, a separate validation cohort of more than 90 different subjects was used. An early release that covered around 590 HLA-typed donors contained approximately 320 gigabases of sequencing data and 70 million to 100 million unique TCR sequences. An earlier analysis of some 500 of the donors applied high-throughput TCR beta sequencing to assess whether each TCR beta V gene segment acted as functional or pseudogenic. Among around 400 genotyped donors of the cohort, an average of around 240,000 unique TCR beta nucleotide sequences was sequenced per donor, of which about 18% were non-productive. In the later analysis, no new phenotypic data were used to find candidate immune exposures; instead, reliance was placed on TCR beta sequences and their occurrence across donors. Of the roughly 400 genotyped donors, roughly 76% were placed in the genetic ancestry cluster associated with self-reported Caucasian donors. Study-wide conclusions, independent of this receptor: The study listed 164 TCR beta chains as associated with cytomegalovirus. According to a later analysis, parvovirus B19, influenza, CMV and Epstein-Barr virus appeared linked to several top co-occurrence clusters. Because HLA typing was missing for some donors at each locus, association tests included only the typed subset. Immune exposure information for the cohort was limited to CMV serostatus. A group of highly shared sequence variants was considered likely to be a technical artifact of the sequencing pipeline. Broadly in line with IMGT annotations, most TCR beta V segments showed up in productive rearrangements about 87% or about 30% of the time in an earlier analysis of several hundred of the donors. According to a later genetic analysis, donors in an Asian-associated ancestry cluster had fewer N-insertions in productive TCRs than the roughly 660-donor mean. Correlated functional status among segregating V segments might be attributable to linkage disequilibrium, but an unknown experimental factor could not be ruled out. Most TCR sequences were observed very rarely across donors, whereas some public TCRs were present in many individuals. Roughly uniform sequencing depth across donors was assumed in presence/absence analyses, although this assumption may not hold. When HLA alleles, especially DR and DQ, strongly co-occurred, attributing TCR associations to individual alleles was difficult. Specific HLA alleles were associated with 15,000 to 20,000 TCR beta sequences at a false discovery rate of 0.05 in a later analysis. In vitro tests confirmed that a few of the cytomegalovirus-associated TCR beta chains recognize cytomegalovirus antigens. Because counts were too low, roughly 17 rarely observed V segments, including chromosome 9 orphons, were left out of the earlier analysis of 587 of the donors. The authors suggested that the approach could potentially be extended to other disease states and immunological phenotypes. According to a later analysis, TCR association rates differed among HLA loci, with DRB1 alleles showing the most associated TCRs and HLA-C alleles showing the fewest. The cohort was sequenced for TCR beta chains only, and without alpha or paired-chain data the features that could be detected were limited. A further reported finding was that TCR beta sequences accurately predicted the HLA-A and HLA-B alleles for most subjects in the first cohort. Compared with equally common non-associated chains, HLA-associated TCR beta chains in a later analysis were more clonally expanded and had lower generation probabilities. The classifier was reported to diagnose cytomegalovirus status with high specificity and sensitivity in both the original and validation cohorts. In a later genetic analysis, a missense DCLRE1C variant was associated with V-gene and J-gene trimming of TCR beta chains, and the association was replicated in an independent cohort. In a later analysis, most CMV-associated TCR beta chains were found to appear HLA-restricted, with HLA associations seemingly driven largely by CMV exposure.

Libraries were made using the immunoSEQ multiplex PCR assay. The multiplex PCR relied on a mix of 60 forward primers for TCR Vbeta segments and 13 reverse primers for TCR Jbeta segments. The CDR3 region of rearranged TCR beta genes was amplified from genomic DNA with a multiplex PCR assay. On the Illumina HiSeq System, the amplified TCR beta libraries were sequenced as 87-base-pair reads. The original pipeline was this. A later analysis counted approximately 84 million unique TCR beta chains across the 666 repertoires, and roughly 9.9 million of these chains were shared by at least two donors. Raw reads were error-corrected and collapsed into unique sequences by a nearest-neighbor algorithm in which closely related sequences were merged to remove PCR and sequencing errors. CDR3 sequences were aligned to IMGT reference sequences to assign V, D and J gene segments. For a sequence to be retained, a match of at least six nucleotides to both a V gene segment and a J gene segment was required. Rearrangements were called productive when the CDR3 lacked stop codons and stayed in frame with V and J; all others were non-productive. Following IMGT convention, CDR3 was defined as the stretch from the second conserved V-encoded cysteine up to the conserved J-encoded phenylalanine. Sequences without an unambiguous match to a single V gene segment were excluded from the earlier analysis of about 600 of the donors. In an earlier analysis of 450 to 750 of the donors, a V segment was called functional when productive rearrangements were above 56.7%, and segregating when the standard deviation between donors exceeded 5%. To diagnose cytomegalovirus status from the catalog of TCR beta chain sequences, a statistical classification framework was built. V and J gene assignment, in a later analysis, came from comparing TCR nucleotide sequences with IMGT/GENE-DB human TR gene sequences. A later analysis assigned CDR3 sequences and most-parsimonious VDJ recombination scenarios with the TCRdist pipeline. A later analysis defined each TCR beta chain by its CDR3 amino acid sequence plus V-gene family, and excluded reads lacking a unique V-gene family. As a way to deal with suspected cross-contamination and a sequencing artifact, a later analysis dropped approximately 570 nucleotide sequences that were highly shared and had low generation probability. In a later analysis, a clonal expansion index for each public chain was calculated from normalized within-repertoire ranks of inferred template counts. In a later analysis, generation probabilities were computed with a VDJ recombination model fitted to out-of-frame rearrangements, and the resulting probabilities were checked against IGoR. In a later analysis, TCR-TCR, TCR-HLA and TCR-CMV co-occurrence was scored with hypergeometric tests, and a repertoire-size bias correction was applied to TCR pairs. False discovery rates were estimated in a later analysis by permuting HLA or CMV assignments 20 times. A later analysis grouped co-occurring TCRs with DBSCAN, adding TCRdist sequence similarity when clustering within HLA-allele-positive subsets. Repertoires with fewer than 30,000 or more than 120,000 public chains, plus five repertoires with anomalous nucleotide sharing, were excluded from co-occurrence clustering. TCRdb mirrors the immuneACCESS table, restricted to in-frame sequences. Some clones are absent from its copies; in checked studies, under half trace to an unresolved V gene, and the reason for the others is unknown. For V, J and clone size, that table is used; D and trimming come from the DNA. Here the sample has over 150,000 clones; roughly 82% occur a single time. The ten largest account for approximately 1.5% of the sample.

In total, more than 500 healthy bone marrow donors made up the cohort. Cohort members were all nominally healthy when sampled, although unrecorded immune exposures were likely present. The donor tested CMV seropositive, placing the donor among the 290 or so seropositive members of the cohort. A peripheral blood sample was provided by each donor, and peripheral blood mononuclear cells were used for TCR beta sequencing. Genomic DNA was extracted from the blood cell samples with the Qiagen DNeasy Blood Extraction Kit. Worth noting for this clone: Its antigen is not yet known. Base qualities are not provided; no much larger clone lies one nucleotide away.

This receptor was taken from a girl between 10 and 17 years old in good health and CMV-seropositive. The sequencing input was PBMCs.

The DNA sequence reads TGTGCCAGAAGCTTGAGAGGAGCCGATACGCAGTATTTT. Its translation is CARSLRGADTQYF. The receptor chain draws on TRBV5-3 and TRBJ2-3, with the identity of the D gene unclear. TRBV5-3 is given ORF status, its function remaining uncertain. The CDR3 has 13 amino acids, counting the end cysteine and phenylalanine. Of the read, only the CDR3 DNA is kept; its 39 bases are in frame from base 1. The V end loses 1 base and the J end loses 6 bases, and a stretch of 9 bases separates them.